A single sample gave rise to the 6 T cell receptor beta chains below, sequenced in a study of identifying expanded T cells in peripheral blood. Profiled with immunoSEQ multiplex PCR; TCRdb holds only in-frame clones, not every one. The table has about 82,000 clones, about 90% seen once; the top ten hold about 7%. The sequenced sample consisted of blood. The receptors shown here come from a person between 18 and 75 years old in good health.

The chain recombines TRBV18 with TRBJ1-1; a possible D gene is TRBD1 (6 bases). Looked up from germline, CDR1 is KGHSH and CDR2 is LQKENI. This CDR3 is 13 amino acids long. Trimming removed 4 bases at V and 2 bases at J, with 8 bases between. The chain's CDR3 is CASSLQGNTEAFF. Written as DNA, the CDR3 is TGTGCCAGCTCACTACAGGGTAACACTGAAGCTTTCTTT.

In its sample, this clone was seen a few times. The CDR3 protein is CASSLNRGEIKNIQYF. In nucleotides, the CDR3 is TGTGCCAGCAGCTTAAATCGGGGAGAGATCAAAAACATTCAGTACTTC. This sequence joins TRBV11-3 and TRBJ2-4, with D tentatively TRBD2 (5 bases). The CDR3 spans 16 residues. The germline CDR1 and CDR2 sequences are SGHNT and YENEEA. Trimming shortened V by 2 bases and J by 3 bases, and 14 bases separated the two germline ends.

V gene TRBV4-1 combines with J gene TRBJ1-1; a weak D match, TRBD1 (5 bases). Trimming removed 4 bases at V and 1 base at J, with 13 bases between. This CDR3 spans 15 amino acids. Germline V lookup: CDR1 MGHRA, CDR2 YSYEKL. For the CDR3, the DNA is TGCGCCAGCAGCCCCCGGGGAGGGGCGAACACTGAAGCTTTCTTT. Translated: CASSPRGGANTEAFF.

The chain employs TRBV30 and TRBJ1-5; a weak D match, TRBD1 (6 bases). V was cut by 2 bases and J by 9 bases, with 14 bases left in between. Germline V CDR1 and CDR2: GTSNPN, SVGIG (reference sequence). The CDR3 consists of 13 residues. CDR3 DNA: TGTGCCTGGAGTACAGGGTCCTCGGGGCCCCAGCATTTT. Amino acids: CAWSTGSSGPQHF.

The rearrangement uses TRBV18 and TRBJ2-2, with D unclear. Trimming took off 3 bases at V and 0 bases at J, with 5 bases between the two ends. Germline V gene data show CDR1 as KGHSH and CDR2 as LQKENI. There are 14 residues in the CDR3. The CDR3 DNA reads TGTGCCAGCTCACCGACACCGAACACCGGGGAGCTGTTTTTT. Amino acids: CASSPTPNTGELFF.

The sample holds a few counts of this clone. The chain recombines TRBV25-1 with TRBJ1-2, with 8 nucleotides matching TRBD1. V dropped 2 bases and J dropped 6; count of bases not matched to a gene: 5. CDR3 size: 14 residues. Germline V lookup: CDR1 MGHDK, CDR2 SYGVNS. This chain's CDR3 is CASSEPGQAHGYTF. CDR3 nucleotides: TGTGCCAGCAGTGAACCGGGACAGGCTCATGGCTACACCTTC.